These 31 T cell receptor beta chains were all obtained from the same sample, sequenced in a study of blood T cell repertoires in COVID-19. The assay was immunoSEQ multiplex PCR, and TCRdb's table has in-frame clones only and misses some. Seen here are a few hundred thousand clones, about 87% observed once, and the top ten hold 5.2%. Sequenced: peripheral blood. All receptors come from a woman aged 55-70 years with COVID-19, enrolled during active disease.

The rearrangement links TRBV19 to TRBJ1-1; TRBD1 matches 11 bases. V lost 5 bases, J lost 10 bases, and 9 bases stayed unmatched. The germline V gene has CDR1 LNHDA and CDR2 SQIVND (reference sequence). The CDR3 spans 14 residues. This chain's CDR3 is CASSRTGGARGAFF. CDR3 sequence (DNA): TGTGCCAGTAGTCGGACAGGGGGCGCACGGGGAGCTTTCTTT. Variable domain in full (rest from reference TRBV19 and TRBJ1-1): DGGITQSPKYLFRKEGQNVTLSCEQNLNHDAMYWYRQDPGQGLRLIYYSQIVNDFQKGDIAEGYSVSREKKESFPLTVTSAQKNPTAFYLCASSRTGGARGAFFGQGTRLTVV.

The chain joins TRBV3-1 (or the pseudogene TRBV3-2) to TRBJ1-5; 9 positions agree with TRBD1. The CDR3 covers 18 residues. Germline V gene lookup returns CDR1 LGHDT and CDR2 YNNKEL (reference sequence). The trim removed 3 bases at V and 6 bases at J, leaving 15 bases unmatched. In DNA, the CDR3 is TGTGCCAGCAGCCAGGACGCAGACAGGGGGTGTGGGGGTCAGCCCCAGCATTTT. Protein product: CASSQDADRGCGGQPQHF.

The genes are TRBV19 and TRBJ1-2, with 9 bases fitting TRBD1. Trimming removed 0 bases from V and 8 bases from J; junction bases left unmatched: 7. The CDR3 length is 15 residues. CDR1 is LNHDA, CDR2 SQIVND, per germline (reference sequence). Here the CDR3 DNA reads TGTGCCAGTAGTATAGAGGGGGACAGGGAGGAGGGCTACACCTTC. Amino acids: CASSIEGDREEGYTF. The full variable domain, with the rest looked up from reference TRBV19 and TRBJ1-2, is DGGITQSPKYLFRKEGQNVTLSCEQNLNHDAMYWYRQDPGQGLRLIYYSQIVNDFQKGDIAEGYSVSREKKESFPLTVTSAQKNPTAFYLCASSIEGDREEGYTFGSGTRLTVV.

The rearrangement links TRBV7-2 to TRBJ2-5; maybe TRBD1 (7 bases). V dropped 4 bases and J dropped 4 bases, with 13 bases sitting between them. Germline CDR1 reads SGHTA; CDR2 reads FQGNSA. CDR3 length: 14 residues. This CDR3 is CASSSSGGRETQYF. In nucleotides, the CDR3 is TGTGCCAGCAGCTCATCAGGGGGGCGAGAGACCCAGTACTTC.

This chain connects TRBV6-2 or TRBV6-3 to TRBJ1-5; D remains ambiguous. This CDR3 has 14 amino acids. Germline CDR1 is MNHEY and CDR2 is SVGEGT. Trimming removed 4 bases from V and 3 bases from J, with 10 bases in between. DNA of the CDR3: TGTGCCAGCAGTTGGTCGGGATACAATCAGCCCCAGCATTTT. It translates to CASSWSGYNQPQHF.

The chain joins TRBV7-3 to TRBJ2-5; D may be TRBD2 (6 bases). The V end was cut by 3 bases, the J end by 9 bases, with 20 bases between. This CDR3 has 15 residues. The germline V gene has CDR1 SGHTA and CDR2 FQGTGA. CDR3 in amino acids: CASSLWPGGAEAQYF. The CDR3 DNA reads TGTGCCAGCAGCTTGTGGCCTGGAGGGGCTGAGGCCCAGTACTTC.

This clone was seen a few times. The DNA for the CDR3 is TGTGCCAGTAGTATCCCGGGGACAGCCAATCAGCCCCAGCATTTT. This codes for CASSIPGTANQPQHF. The chain has TRBV19 and TRBJ1-5; 7 bases match TRBD1. There are 15 residues in the CDR3. Germline V gene sequence: CDR1 LNHDA, CDR2 SQIVND (reference sequence). J lost 3 bases, V lost 3 bases, and 5 bases had no gene match.

This clone was observed a handful of times. The chain carries TRBV9 and TRBJ1-4; D unclear. The CDR3 totals 14 residues. Germline assignment: CDR1 SGDLS and CDR2 YYNGEE. The V end lost 3 bases, the J end lost 5 bases, and 11 bases lay between the germline ends. The CDR3 loop is CASSAGRVNEKLFF. CDR3 bases: TGTGCCAGCAGCGCGGGGAGGGTAAATGAAAAACTGTTTTTT.

The chain has TRBV21-1 and TRBJ2-7; the listed D gene, TRBD1, was not tested against the DNA. TRBV21-1 is given as a pseudogene. The CDR3 is made up of 17 amino acids. This CDR3 is CASSPRGLTGDVHEQYF. The CDR3 DNA reads as TGTGCCAGCAGCCCCAGGGGATTGACAGGGGACGTCCACGAGCAGTACTTC.

V usage is TRBV7-2 and J usage is TRBJ1-2; 9 nucleotides line up with TRBD1. The CDR3 contains 17 residues. Germline CDR1 and CDR2: SGHTA and FQGNSA. The V segment lost 5 bases and the J segment 5 bases; nucleotides outside the gene matches: 15. The CDR3 here is CASSHRYEDRGRYGYTF. Written as DNA, the CDR3 is TGTGCCAGCAGCCACCGATACGAGGACAGGGGTCGGTATGGCTACACCTTC.

The chain carries TRBV19 and TRBJ2-1; 9 nucleotides agree with TRBD2. The CDR3 is 18 residues long. Looked up from germline, CDR1 is LNHDA and CDR2 is SQIVND (reference sequence). The V and J ends lost 5 bases and 0 bases, in that order; junction bases with no gene match: 11. CDR3 sequence: CASSPGALAGSSYNEQFF. The CDR3, as DNA: TGTGCCAGTAGTCCAGGGGCCCTAGCGGGGAGCTCCTACAATGAGCAGTTCTTC.

This chain joins TRBV2 and TRBJ2-5; D may be TRBD1 (6 bases). Trimming stripped 0 bases from V and 5 bases from J, with 16 bases between. Germline lookup yields CDR1 SNHLY and CDR2 FYNNEI. There are 16 residues in the CDR3. DNA for the CDR3: TGTGCCAGCAGTGAAGCGCTTCCAGGGGTCGAGGAGACCCAGTACTTC. Its protein product is CASSEALPGVEETQYF.

The V call is TRBV19, the J call TRBJ2-2, with 12 bases lining up with TRBD1. CDR1 and CDR2 from the germline V gene are LNHDA and SQIVND (reference sequence). Germline trimming cut 6 bases from V and 5 bases from J; bases unmatched to any gene: 7. The CDR3 loop spans 16 amino acids. CDR3: CASSGTGGYRTGELFF. For the CDR3, the DNA is TGTGCCAGTAGCGGGACAGGGGGCTACCGAACCGGGGAGCTGTTTTTT. Full variable domain (remainder filled in from reference TRBV19 and TRBJ2-2): DGGITQSPKYLFRKEGQNVTLSCEQNLNHDAMYWYRQDPGQGLRLIYYSQIVNDFQKGDIAEGYSVSREKKESFPLTVTSAQKNPTAFYLCASSGTGGYRTGELFFGEGSRLTVL.

V and J are TRBV25-1 and TRBJ2-1; 8 bases fit TRBD2. Unmatched junction bases numbered 12, after V lost 7 bases and J lost 4 bases. The length of the CDR3 is 16 residues. Germline loops: CDR1 MGHDK, CDR2 SYGVNS. The CDR3 DNA reads TGTGCCAGCACTAAGCCGGGAGGGGGGTTGTACAATGAGCAGTTCTTC. Amino acid sequence: CASTKPGGGLYNEQFF.

This clone was detected only a few times. The chain carries TRBV11-2 and TRBJ2-7; 10 bases are shared with TRBD2. V lost 1 base, J lost 3 bases, and 3 bases stayed unmatched. This CDR3 comprises 15 residues. The germline CDR1 and CDR2 sequences are SGHAT and FQNNGV. The CDR3 DNA sequence: TGTGCCAGCAGCTTAGTGGCTAGCGGGAGCTACGAGCAGTACTTC. It translates to CASSLVASGSYEQYF. Based on the CDR3 plus reference TRBV11-2 and TRBJ2-7, the full variable domain is EAGVAQSPRYKIIEKRQSVAFWCNPISGHATLYWYQQILGQGPKLLIQFQNNGVVDDSQLPKDRFSAERLKGVDSTLKIQPAKLEDSAVYLCASSLVASGSYEQYFGPGTRLTVT.

This clone was picked up one time. The chain carries TRBV5-4 and TRBJ2-1; no definite D call. CDR3 size: 11 residues. The germline CDR1 and CDR2 sequences are SGHNT and YYREEE (reference sequence). V gave up 2 bases and J gave up 5 bases, with 2 bases separating them. Here the CDR3 DNA reads TGTGCCAGCAGCTTTAACAATGAGCAGTTCTTC. Residues: CASSFNNEQFF. Complete variable domain (other parts from reference TRBV5-4 and TRBJ2-1): ETGVTQSPTHLIKTRGQQVTLRCSSQSGHNTVSWYQQALGQGPQFIFQYYREEENGRGNFPPRFSGLQFPNYSSELNVNALELDDSALYLCASSFNNEQFFGPGTRLTVL.

This clone was seen a few times. The chain joins TRBV27 to TRBJ1-6, with a possible D match to TRBD1 (5 bases). V lost 3 bases to trimming and J lost 4 bases, with 10 bases between them. The germline V gene has CDR1 MNHEY and CDR2 SMNVEV (reference sequence). This CDR3 has 15 amino acids. Written as DNA, the CDR3 is TGTGCCAGCAGTTTTAGACAGTCTTATAATTCACCCCTCCACTTT. This gives the protein CASSFRQSYNSPLHF.

This clone was seen once. The V and J genes are TRBV11-3 and TRBJ2-7, with 7 bases aligning to TRBD1. The CDR3 sequence is 15 residues long. The germline gives CDR1 SGHNT, CDR2 YENEEA. V gave up 7 bases and J gave up 3 bases; unmatched junction bases: 12. Here the CDR3 reads CASTPGTEANYEQYF. Written as DNA, the CDR3 is TGTGCCAGCACCCCAGGGACAGAAGCTAACTACGAGCAGTACTTC.

This clone occurred many times. The V gene is TRBV29-1, the J gene TRBJ1-1; no firm D call. The germline V gene has CDR1 SQVTM and CDR2 ANQGSEA. The length of the CDR3 is 15 residues. V was shortened by 4 bases and J by 0 bases, with 15 bases between the two germline ends. This CDR3 reads CSVVGIDYLNTEAFF. The CDR3 region has the DNA TGCAGCGTTGTAGGGATCGACTACCTGAACACTGAAGCTTTCTTT.

J is TRBJ1-3 and V is TRBV18, with D unresolved. With 5 bases removed from V and 1 base from J, the gap between germline ends came to 15 bases. Germline values: CDR1 KGHSH, CDR2 LQKENI. This CDR3 comprises 16 residues. CDR3 sequence: CASSFSGGRSGNTIYF. CDR3 bases: TGTGCCAGCTCATTTTCTGGAGGGAGGTCTGGAAACACCATATATTTT.

The sample holds one count of this clone. The chain uses TRBV18 and TRBJ1-3; TRBD1 might be the D (6 bases). CDR3 length: 15 residues. Germline loops: CDR1 KGHSH, CDR2 LQKENI. V was cut by 6 bases and J by 4 bases, with 16 bases left in between. In nucleotides, the CDR3 is TGTGCCAGCTCTCAGGACAGTCTAGCCGGAAACACCATATATTTT. This gives the protein CASSQDSLAGNTIYF.

This clone appeared once. J is TRBJ2-7 and V is TRBV27, with 9 bases matching TRBD2. The CDR3 covers 16 residues. Trimming removed 6 bases from V and 2 bases from J; junction bases left unmatched: 11. Germline CDR1 MNHEY, CDR2 SMNVEV (reference sequence). The CDR3 reads CASRRANSGRAYEQYF. CDR3 nucleotide sequence: TGTGCCAGCAGGCGGGCCAATAGCGGGAGAGCCTACGAGCAGTACTTC.

The chain joins TRBV19 to TRBJ2-1; the D gene is possibly TRBD1 (5 bases). Germline V CDR1 and CDR2: LNHDA, SQIVND (reference sequence). The CDR3 contains 16 residues. V shed 3 bases and J shed 4 bases, with 16 bases lying between them. CDR3: CASSMTRASGYNEQFF. The DNA of the CDR3 is TGTGCCAGTAGTATGACCAGGGCCAGTGGTTACAATGAGCAGTTCTTC.

The chain couples TRBV6-2 or TRBV6-3 to TRBJ2-5; 9 nucleotides line up with TRBD2. The junction had 6 bases not matched to a gene; V was cut back by 0 bases and J by 1 base. Germline CDR1 reads MNHEY; CDR2 reads SVGEGT. The CDR3 is 17 residues long. CDR3 loop: CASSYSMREGLQETQYF. CDR3 nucleotides: TGTGCCAGCAGTTACTCGATGCGGGAGGGCCTCCAAGAGACCCAGTACTTC.

This rearrangement joins TRBV6-2 or TRBV6-3 to TRBJ2-1, with D tentatively TRBD2 (7 bases). The CDR3 is made up of 17 amino acids. Germline V gives CDR1 MNHEY, CDR2 SVGEGT. V was trimmed by 4 bases and J by 3 bases, leaving 19 bases between them. CDR3 protein: CASSSPKGGGLYNEQFF. CDR3 sequence (DNA): TGTGCCAGCAGTTCACCTAAGGGCGGGGGCCTCTACAATGAGCAGTTCTTC.

The gene calls are TRBV30 and TRBJ2-3; tentative D call: TRBD2 (6 bases). This CDR3 contains 14 residues. In germline, CDR1 is GTSNPN, CDR2 SVGIG (reference sequence). Between the trimmed V and J ends, which lost 2 bases and 5 bases, there was a span of 14 bases. CDR3 in amino acids: CAWSLLLGRDTQYF. CDR3 DNA: TGTGCCTGGAGTCTTCTACTCGGGAGAGATACGCAGTATTTT.

V is TRBV28 and J is TRBJ2-7; 7 bases fit TRBD2. Germline assignment: CDR1 MDHEN and CDR2 SYDVKM. This CDR3 is 15 amino acids long. Trimming removed 6 bases from V and 2 bases from J; junction bases left unmatched: 10. CDR3 region: CASSPPRLAAYEQYF. In DNA, the CDR3 is TGTGCCAGCAGCCCCCCCAGGCTAGCGGCCTACGAGCAGTACTTC.

The J gene is TRBJ1-1, the V gene TRBV5-1; D remains unclear. The CDR3 consists of 13 residues. The V gene's germline CDR1 is SGHRS and CDR2 YFSETQ. Trimming stripped 0 bases from V and 6 bases from J, with 9 bases between. The CDR3 region is CASSLGVRAEAFF. CDR3 DNA: TGCGCCAGCAGCTTGGGGGTACGGGCTGAAGCTTTCTTT. The full variable domain, rest sourced from reference TRBV5-1 and TRBJ1-1, is KAGVTQTPRYLIKTRGQQVTLSCSPISGHRSVSWYQQTPGQGLQFLFEYFSETQRNKGNFPGRFSGRQFSNSRSEMNVSTLELGDSALYLCASSLGVRAEAFFGQGTRLTVV.

V gene TRBV6-5 combines with J gene TRBJ1-1, with a tentative D call TRBD1 (5 bases). Deletions cut 7 bases from V and 3 bases from J, with 15 bases between. This CDR3 has 14 residues. CDR1 MNHEY and CDR2 SVGAGI come from the germline V gene. The CDR3 reads CASNKVIGDTEAFF. CDR3 bases: TGTGCCAGCAATAAAGTTATAGGGGACACTGAAGCTTTCTTT.

This chain uses TRBV28 with TRBJ2-7; tentative D call: TRBD1 (6 bases). V lost 4 bases, J lost 3 bases, and 13 bases lay in between. Germline V gives CDR1 MDHEN, CDR2 SYDVKM. The CDR3 covers 14 residues. In DNA, the CDR3 is TGTGCCAGCAGTTATAGTCGGACAGTCTACGAGCAGTACTTC. It codes for CASSYSRTVYEQYF.

This chain connects TRBV5-4 to TRBJ2-1; no clear D gene. The CDR3 extends over 15 amino acids. Per germline, CDR1 SGHNT and CDR2 YYREEE (reference sequence). Trimming cost V 0 bases and J 1 base, with 8 bases left between them. Written as DNA, the CDR3 is TGTGCCAGCAGCTTGGACAGTGGGTCCTACAATGAGCAGTTCTTC. Its translation: CASSLDSGSYNEQFF.